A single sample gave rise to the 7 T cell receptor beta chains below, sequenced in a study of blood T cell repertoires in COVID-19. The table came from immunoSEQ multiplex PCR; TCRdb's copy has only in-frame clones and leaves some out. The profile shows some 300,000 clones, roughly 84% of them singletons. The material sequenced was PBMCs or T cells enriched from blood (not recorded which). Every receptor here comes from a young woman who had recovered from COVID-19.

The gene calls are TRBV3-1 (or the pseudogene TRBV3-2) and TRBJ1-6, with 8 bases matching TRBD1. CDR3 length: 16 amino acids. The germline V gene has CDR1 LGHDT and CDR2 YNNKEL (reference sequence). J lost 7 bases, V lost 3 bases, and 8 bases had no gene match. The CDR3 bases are TGTGCCAGCAGCCAGCGCCGTTGGACAGGGAATTCACCCCTCCACTTT. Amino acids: CASSQRRWTGNSPLHF.

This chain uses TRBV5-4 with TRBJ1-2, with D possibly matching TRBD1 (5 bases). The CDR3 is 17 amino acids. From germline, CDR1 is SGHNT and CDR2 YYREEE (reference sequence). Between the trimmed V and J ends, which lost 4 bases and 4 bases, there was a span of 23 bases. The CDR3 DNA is TGTGCCAGCAGCCCCTACGCAGGAGGGGCCCTTTCCTATGGCTACACCTTC. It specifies CASSPYAGGALSYGYTF.

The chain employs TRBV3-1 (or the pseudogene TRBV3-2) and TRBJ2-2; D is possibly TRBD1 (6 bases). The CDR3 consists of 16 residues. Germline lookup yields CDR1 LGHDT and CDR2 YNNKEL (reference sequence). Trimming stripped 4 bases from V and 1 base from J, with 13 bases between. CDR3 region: CASSRGQPMNTGELFF. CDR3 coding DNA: TGTGCCAGCAGCCGGGGACAACCTATGAACACCGGGGAGCTGTTTTTT.

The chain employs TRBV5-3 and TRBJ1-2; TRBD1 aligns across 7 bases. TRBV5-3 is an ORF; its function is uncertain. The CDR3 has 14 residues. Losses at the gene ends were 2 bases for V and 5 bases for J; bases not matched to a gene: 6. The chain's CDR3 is CARSFAGQFYGYTF. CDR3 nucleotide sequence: TGTGCCAGAAGCTTCGCGGGACAGTTTTATGGCTACACCTTC.

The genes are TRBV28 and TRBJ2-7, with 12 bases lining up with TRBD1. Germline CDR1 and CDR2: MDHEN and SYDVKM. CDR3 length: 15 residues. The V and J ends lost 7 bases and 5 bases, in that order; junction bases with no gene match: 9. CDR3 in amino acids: CASKTAGTGGHEQYF. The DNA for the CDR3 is TGTGCCAGCAAGACCGCCGGGACAGGGGGCCACGAGCAGTACTTC.

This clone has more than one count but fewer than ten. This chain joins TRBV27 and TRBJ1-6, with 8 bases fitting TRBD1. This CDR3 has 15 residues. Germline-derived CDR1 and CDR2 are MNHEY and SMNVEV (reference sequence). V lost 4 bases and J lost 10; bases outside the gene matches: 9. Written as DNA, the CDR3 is TGTGCCAGCAGTTCCCGGGACAGGTTACACTCACCCCTCCACTTT. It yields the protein CASSSRDRLHSPLHF.

CDR3 protein: CASSLHGGKNTEAFF. Written as DNA, the CDR3 is TGTGCCAGCAGCCTTCACGGAGGAAAGAACACTGAAGCTTTCTTT. The V call is TRBV3-1 (or the pseudogene TRBV3-2), the J call TRBJ1-1; no definite D call. The CDR3 consists of 15 residues. Looked up from germline, CDR1 is LGHDT and CDR2 is YNNKEL (reference sequence). The V end lost 4 bases, the J end lost 1 base, and 13 bases lay between the germline ends.